This is a list of T cell receptor beta chains from one sample in a study of T cell repertoires in cytomegalovirus infection. Using its own MiXCR run on the reads, TCRdb lists one record per CDR3 protein. This table has under 850,000 distinct CDR3 sequences, less than 40% appearing once. The sequencing sample was made of PBMCs. All receptors come from a human donor in good health (CMV status not recorded). Some clones in this sample may be carry-over from other donors' samples. CDR3s include the opening cysteine and the closing phenylalanine or tryptophan. A D gene is named only where the DNA matches it firmly. Clone size is given for some rows only: seen once, a few or many times, or a class if the clone is expanded.

CDR3: CASSFWASGANTGELFF
DNA: TGTGCCAGCAGTTTTTGGGCTAGCGGAGCGAACACCGGGGAGCTGTTTTTT
V: TRBV27
size: NA
J: TRBJ2-2
D: TRBD2

CDR3: CASSPTGVDQPQHF
DNA: TGCGCCAGCAGCCCGACAGGGGTTGATCAGCCCCAGCATTTT
V: TRBV4-1
size: NA
J: TRBJ1-5
D: TRBD1

CDR3: CATSSGSGANVLTF
DNA: TGTGCCACCTCGTCAGGGTCTGGGGCCAACGTCCTGACTTTC
V: TRBV24-1
size: NA
J: TRBJ2-6
D: NA

CDR3: CASSLGPRQGHTDTQYF
DNA: TGTGCCAGCAGCTTAGGACCGAGACAGGGACATACAGATACGCAGTATTTT
V: TRBV7-9
size: few
J: TRBJ2-3
D: TRBD1

CDR3: CASSGGTHRAFF
DNA: TGTGCCAGCAGCGGGGGGACCCATCGCGCTTTCTTT
V: TRBV7-2
size: NA
J: TRBJ1-1
D: NA

CDR3: CASSERRGAKNIQYF
DNA: TGTGCCAGCAGCGAACGGCGGGGAGCCAAAAACATTCAGTACTTC
V: TRBV11-2
size: few
J: TRBJ2-4
D: NA

CDR3: CASMAGGHNEQFF
DNA: TGTGCCAGTATGGCGGGAGGCCACAATGAGCAGTTCTTC
V: TRBV19
size: NA
J: TRBJ2-1
D: TRBD2

CDR3: CASSFTGAGNTEAFF
DNA: TGTGCCAGCAGCTTTACAGGAGCCGGGAACACTGAAGCTTTCTTT
V: TRBV7-2
size: few
J: TRBJ1-1
D: NA

CDR3: CASSLIPSGRASNEQFF
DNA: TGTGCCAGCAGCTTAATACCTAGCGGGAGGGCTAGCAATGAGCAGTTCTTC
V: TRBV7-6
size: NA
J: TRBJ2-1
D: TRBD2

CDR3: CASSILTGTGKETLFF
DNA: TGTGCCAGTAGTATACTTACCGGGACAGGGAAGGAAACACTGTTTTTT
V: TRBV19
size: NA
J: TRBJ1-4
D: TRBD1

CDR3: CSARAPAGYTGELFF
DNA: TGCAGTGCTAGAGCCCCAGCGGGGTACACCGGGGAGCTGTTTTTT
V: TRBV20-1
size: NA
J: TRBJ2-2
D: TRBD2

CDR3: CSTSGTGNWGTEAFF
DNA: TGCAGTACCTCCGGGACAGGGAATTGGGGCACTGAAGCTTTCTTT
V: TRBV20-1
size: NA
J: TRBJ1-1
D: TRBD1

CDR3: CASSSWEGGTESFF
DNA: TGTGCCAGCAGCTCGTGGGAAGGCGGCACTGAATCTTTCTTT
V: TRBV7-2
size: NA
J: TRBJ1-1
D: NA

CDR3: CAISGADSGELFF
DNA: TGTGCCATCAGTGGGGCAGACTCCGGGGAGCTGTTTTTT
V: TRBV10-3
size: NA
J: TRBJ2-2
D: NA

CDR3: CASSLGGVGLRTGELFF
DNA: TGTGCCAGCAGCTTAGGGGGAGTCGGATTACGCACCGGGGAGCTGTTTTTT
V: TRBV7-8
size: few
J: TRBJ2-2
D: NA

CDR3: CASSLGLAADTQYF
DNA: TGTGCCAGCAGCTTAGGACTAGCGGCCGATACGCAGTATTTT
V: TRBV7-3
size: many
J: TRBJ2-3
D: TRBD2

CDR3: CASRGGGSNEQFF
DNA: TGTGCCAGCAGGGGTGGGGGGAGCAATGAGCAGTTCTTC
V: TRBV7-2
size: many
J: TRBJ2-1
D: NA

CDR3: CSARDVDRGSPLHF
DNA: TGCAGTGCTAGAGACGTGGACAGGGGTTCACCCCTCCACTTT
V: TRBV20-1
size: few
J: TRBJ1-6
D: TRBD1

CDR3: CASSSPGTAHSNQPQHF
DNA: TGTGCCAGCAGTTCCCCGGGGACCGCCCATAGCAATCAGCCCCAGCATTTT
V: TRBV6-2/TRBV6-3
size: few
J: TRBJ1-5
D: NA

CDR3: CASSFLPMSSGNTIYF
DNA: TGTGCCAGCAGCTTCTTACCCATGAGTTCTGGAAACACCATATATTTT
V: TRBV7-9
size: NA
J: TRBJ1-3
D: NA

CDR3: CASSLRGPSNQPQHF
DNA: TGTGCCAGCAGTTTACGGGGCCCTAGCAATCAGCCCCAGCATTTT
V: TRBV27
size: NA
J: TRBJ1-5
D: NA

CDR3: CASTEGAGGYEQYF
DNA: TGTGCCAGCACCGAGGGGGCAGGGGGCTACGAGCAGTACTTC
V: TRBV7-8
size: many
J: TRBJ2-7
D: TRBD1

CDR3: CASSRRPQETQYF
DNA: TGTGCCAGCAGCCGCCGTCCCCAAGAGACCCAGTACTTC
V: TRBV12-3/TRBV12-4
size: few
J: TRBJ2-5
D: NA

CDR3: CASSARDGINQPQHF
DNA: TGTGCCAGTAGTGCCCGGGACGGAATAAATCAGCCCCAGCATTTT
V: TRBV19
size: NA
J: TRBJ1-5
D: NA

CDR3: CAWSVGVSYEQYF
DNA: TGTGCCTGGAGTGTGGGGGTCTCCTACGAGCAGTACTTC
V: TRBV30
size: NA
J: TRBJ2-7
D: NA

CDR3: CASSDYSKANYGYTF
DNA: TGTGCCAGCAGTGATTACTCTAAAGCTAACTATGGCTACACCTTC
V: TRBV27
size: NA
J: TRBJ1-2
D: NA

CDR3: CASSLSRGQGFQETQYF
DNA: TGTGCCAGCAGCTTAAGTAGGGGACAGGGGTTCCAAGAGACCCAGTACTTC
V: TRBV7-2
size: many
J: TRBJ2-5
D: TRBD1

CDR3: CASSLVYRDTEAFF
DNA: TGTGCCAGCAGCTTGGTATACAGGGACACTGAAGCTTTCTTT
V: TRBV5-4
size: NA
J: TRBJ1-1
D: NA

CDR3: CASSWDRKTIRYGYTF
DNA: TGTGCCAGCAGTTGGGACAGAAAGACAATCCGCTATGGCTACACCTTC
V: TRBV6-5
size: NA
J: TRBJ1-2
D: TRBD1

CDR3: CASSFQDTDRQFF
DNA: TGTGCCAGCAGCTTCCAGGACACCGATAGGCAGTTCTTC
V: TRBV5-6
size: few
J: TRBJ2-1
D: NA

CDR3: CASSPSLRDPRVDTQYF
DNA: TGTGCCAGCAGCCCTAGCCTCCGGGACCCTCGGGTGGATACGCAGTATTTT
V: TRBV7-9
size: NA
J: TRBJ2-3
D: NA

CDR3: CASSITSLRTGVEQYF
DNA: TGTGCCAGCAGCATTACTTCATTGCGGACAGGGGTCGAGCAGTACTTC
V: TRBV7-2
size: few
J: TRBJ2-7
D: TRBD1

CDR3: CASRLTSKQHYEQYF
DNA: TGTGCCAGTAGACTCACTAGCAAACAACACTACGAGCAGTACTTC
V: TRBV19
size: NA
J: TRBJ2-7
D: NA

CDR3: CASSLLAASPEAFF
DNA: TGTGCCAGCAGTTTATTAGCCGCATCTCCCGAAGCTTTCTTT
V: TRBV28
size: few
J: TRBJ1-1
D: NA

CDR3: CASSQEIGNKGDTQYF
DNA: TGCGCCAGCAGCCAAGAAATAGGCAACAAAGGTGATACGCAGTATTTT
V: TRBV4-1
size: few
J: TRBJ2-3
D: NA

CDR3: CASSLGPRQGETQYF
DNA: TGTGCCAGCAGTTTAGGGCCGCGGCAGGGGGAGACCCAGTACTTC
V: TRBV28
size: few
J: TRBJ2-5
D: NA

CDR3: CASSQDFLESYEQYF
DNA: TGTGCCAGCAGCCAGGACTTCCTCGAGTCCTACGAGCAGTACTTC
V: TRBV5-5
size: few
J: TRBJ2-7
D: NA

CDR3: CASMEQGFRSYEQYF
DNA: TGTGCCAGCATGGAACAGGGGTTCCGCTCCTACGAGCAGTACTTC
V: TRBV27
size: NA
J: TRBJ2-7
D: TRBD1

CDR3: CASSLTGKGNTIYF
DNA: TGTGCCAGCAGCTTGACAGGGAAAGGAAACACCATATATTTT
V: TRBV7-6
size: NA
J: TRBJ1-3
D: TRBD1

CDR3: CSVEVENPYEQYF
DNA: TGCAGCGTTGAAGTGGAGAATCCCTACGAGCAGTACTTC
V: TRBV29-1
size: NA
J: TRBJ2-7
D: NA

CDR3: CASSYMGGQPQHF
DNA: TGTGCCAGCAGTTACATGGGGGGACAGCCCCAGCATTTT
V: TRBV6-5
size: NA
J: TRBJ1-5
D: NA

CDR3: CASSEDGTGPSYEQYF
DNA: TGTGCCAGCAGCGAGGATGGGACAGGCCCGTCCTACGAGCAGTACTTC
V: TRBV3-1
size: NA
J: TRBJ2-7
D: TRBD1

CDR3: CAINADPNSPLHF
DNA: TGTGCCATCAACGCGGATCCTAATTCACCCCTCCACTTT
V: TRBV10-3
size: NA
J: TRBJ1-6
D: NA

CDR3: CASSQGTAALAGANTGELFF
DNA: TGTGCCAGCAGCCAAGGGACCGCCGCATTAGCGGGGGCGAACACCGGGGAGCTGTTTTTT
V: TRBV4-2
size: NA
J: TRBJ2-2
D: TRBD2

CDR3: CSASITVLQETQYF
DNA: TGCAGTGCTAGCATTACGGTCCTCCAAGAGACCCAGTACTTC
V: TRBV20-1
size: NA
J: TRBJ2-5
D: NA

CDR3: CASSLYGTGRNQPQHF
DNA: TGTGCCAGCAGCTTGTACGGGACAGGGCGCAATCAGCCCCAGCATTTT
V: TRBV7-2
size: NA
J: TRBJ1-5
D: TRBD1

CDR3: CASKLSGEPYEQYF
DNA: TGTGCCAGCAAGTTAAGCGGCGAACCCTACGAGCAGTACTTC
V: TRBV2
size: few
J: TRBJ2-7
D: NA

CDR3: CATSRAPIQGSPLHF
DNA: TGTGCCACCAGCAGAGCCCCGATCCAGGGTTCACCCCTCCACTTT
V: TRBV15
size: few
J: TRBJ1-6
D: NA

CDR3: CASSAGGLYGYTF
DNA: TGTGCCAGCAGCGCGGGGGGCCTCTATGGCTACACCTTC
V: TRBV12-3/TRBV12-4
size: NA
J: TRBJ1-2
D: NA

CDR3: CASSFSGDSAQHF
DNA: TGTGCCAGCAGCTTTTCTGGTGATTCAGCCCAGCATTTT
V: TRBV7-2
size: many
J: TRBJ1-5
D: NA

CDR3: CTPVRPGGEAFF
DNA: TGCACCCCCGTGAGACCCGGCGGTGAAGCTTTCTTT
V: TRBV20-1
size: NA
J: TRBJ1-1
D: NA

CDR3: CASSPLSGGGRDTQYF
DNA: TGTGCCAGCAGCCCCCTTAGCGGGGGGGGGAGGGATACGCAGTATTTT
V: TRBV28
size: few
J: TRBJ2-3
D: TRBD2

CDR3: CASQGGFSDTQYF
DNA: TGTGCCAGCCAGGGAGGATTTTCAGATACGCAGTATTTT
V: TRBV7-8
size: many
J: TRBJ2-3
D: NA